This record covers a single T cell receptor beta chain. This entry is derived from a study of blood T cell repertoires in COVID-19. Study details: Collection of acute and convalescent COVID-19 samples took place in the United States, Italy and Spain. The analysed material was cDNA or gDNA that came from T cells, B-cell-depleted T cells, or PBMCs.

CDR1 and CDR2 from the germline V gene are MNHEY and SMNVEV (reference sequence). The CDR3 consists of 15 residues. V lost 5 bases, J lost 4 bases, and 6 bases stayed unmatched. Source study methods: Estimates of nucleated cell counts were drawn from the amplification of reference gene primers. Clones were read by immunoSEQ multiplex PCR, and TCRdb kept only the in-frame ones, dropping some. D and trimming come from the DNA, and the V and J calls and clone size come from that table. The sample has about 140,000 clones, 87% seen once. This TCR came from a middle-aged woman with acute or convalescent COVID-19. Material for sequencing was peripheral blood. V and J are TRBV27 and TRBJ2-1; the match to TRBD1 covers 9 bases. The CDR3 DNA reads TGTGCCAGCAGTCAAGACAGGGGGGGGTACAATGAGCAGTTCTTC. It is translated as CASSQDRGGYNEQFF.